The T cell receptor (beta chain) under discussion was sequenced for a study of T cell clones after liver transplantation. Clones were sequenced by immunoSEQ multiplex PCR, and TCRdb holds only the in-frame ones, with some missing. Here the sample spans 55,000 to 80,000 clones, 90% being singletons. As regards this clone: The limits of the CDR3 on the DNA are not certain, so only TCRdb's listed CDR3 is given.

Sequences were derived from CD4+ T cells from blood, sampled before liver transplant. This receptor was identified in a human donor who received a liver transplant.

This CDR3 reads CASSILATDTQYF. The chain uses TRBV2 and TRBJ2-3; the table's D call, TRBD1, was not checked against the DNA. The CDR3 length is 13 residues, termini included. Germline CDR1 is SNHLY and CDR2 is FYNNEI.